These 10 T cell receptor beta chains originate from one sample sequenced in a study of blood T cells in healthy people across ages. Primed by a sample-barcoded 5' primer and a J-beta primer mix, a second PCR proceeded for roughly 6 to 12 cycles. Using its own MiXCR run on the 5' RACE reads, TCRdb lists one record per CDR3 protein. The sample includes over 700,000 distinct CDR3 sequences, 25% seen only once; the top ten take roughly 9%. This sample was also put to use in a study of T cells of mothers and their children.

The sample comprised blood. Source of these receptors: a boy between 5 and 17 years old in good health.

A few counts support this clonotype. As DNA, the CDR3 is TGTGCCAGCAGCGACGCACTAGCGGGGGACACAGATACGCAGTATTTT. It is translated as CASSDALAGDTDTQYF. This chain joins TRBV6-2 or TRBV6-3 and TRBJ2-3, with 11 positions matching TRBD2. The trim removed 6 bases at V and 2 bases at J, leaving 7 bases unmatched. CDR1 and CDR2 (germline): MNHEY, SVGEGT. CDR3 length: 16 residues.

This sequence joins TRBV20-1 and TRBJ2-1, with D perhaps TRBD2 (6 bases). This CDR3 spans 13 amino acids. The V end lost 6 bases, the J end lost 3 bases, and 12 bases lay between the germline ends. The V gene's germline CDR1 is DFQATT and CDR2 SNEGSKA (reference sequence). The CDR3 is CSAPTSHYNEQFF. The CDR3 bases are TGCAGTGCCCCGACTAGTCACTACAATGAGCAGTTCTTC.

CDR3 in amino acids: CASSWLASGGITDTQYF. The DNA of the CDR3 is TGTGCCAGCAGCTGGCTGGCTAGCGGGGGGATCACAGATACGCAGTATTTT. V is TRBV5-5 and J is TRBJ2-3, with 11 nucleotides matching TRBD2. CDR1 and CDR2 from the germline V gene are SGHKS and YYEKEE (reference sequence). This CDR3 is built from 17 residues. Germline trimming cut 3 bases from V and 2 bases from J; bases unmatched to any gene: 8.

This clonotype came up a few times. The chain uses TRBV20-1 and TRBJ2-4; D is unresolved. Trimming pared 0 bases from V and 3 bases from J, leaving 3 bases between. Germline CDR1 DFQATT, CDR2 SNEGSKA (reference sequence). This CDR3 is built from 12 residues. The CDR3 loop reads CSARDRKNIQYF. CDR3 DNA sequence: TGCAGTGCTAGAGATCGCAAAAACATTCAGTACTTC.

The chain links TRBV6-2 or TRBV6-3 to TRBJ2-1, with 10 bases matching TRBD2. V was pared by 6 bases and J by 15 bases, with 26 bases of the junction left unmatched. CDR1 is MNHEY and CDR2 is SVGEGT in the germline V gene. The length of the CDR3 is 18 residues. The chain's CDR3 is CASRLRPLASGGNIGAFF. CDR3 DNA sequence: TGTGCCAGCAGGCTCCGCCCTCTTGCTAGCGGGGGAAACATAGGGGCGTTCTTC.

The CDR3, as DNA: TGCAGTGCCCCGGTAGCGGGACAAGAGACCCAGTACTTC. Encoded protein: CSAPVAGQETQYF. V usage is TRBV20-1 and J usage is TRBJ2-5; 8 nucleotides agree with TRBD2. Germline assignment: CDR1 DFQATT and CDR2 SNEGSKA (reference sequence). The CDR3 sequence is 13 residues long. J was trimmed by 2 bases and V by 6 bases; bases with no gene match: 5.

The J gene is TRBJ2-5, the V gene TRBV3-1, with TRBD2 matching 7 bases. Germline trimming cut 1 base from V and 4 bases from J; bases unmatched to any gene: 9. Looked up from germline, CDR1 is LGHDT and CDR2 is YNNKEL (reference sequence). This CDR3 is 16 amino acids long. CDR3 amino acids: CASSQVRGTTLETQYF. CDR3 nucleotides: TGTGCCAGCAGCCAAGTGCGGGGGACTACCTTAGAGACCCAGTACTTC.

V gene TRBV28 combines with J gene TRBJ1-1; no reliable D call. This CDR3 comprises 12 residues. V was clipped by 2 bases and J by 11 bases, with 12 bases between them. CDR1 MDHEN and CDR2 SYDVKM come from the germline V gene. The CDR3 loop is CASSLVAVSAFF. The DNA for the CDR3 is TGTGCCAGCAGTTTAGTTGCTGTCTCCGCTTTCTTT.

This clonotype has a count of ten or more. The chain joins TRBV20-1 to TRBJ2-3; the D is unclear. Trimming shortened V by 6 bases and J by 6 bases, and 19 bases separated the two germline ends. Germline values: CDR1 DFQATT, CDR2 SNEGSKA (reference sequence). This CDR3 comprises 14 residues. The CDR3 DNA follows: TGCAGTGCGCTCCAAAGGAGAGTTGCGGATACGCAGTATTTT. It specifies CSALQRRVADTQYF.

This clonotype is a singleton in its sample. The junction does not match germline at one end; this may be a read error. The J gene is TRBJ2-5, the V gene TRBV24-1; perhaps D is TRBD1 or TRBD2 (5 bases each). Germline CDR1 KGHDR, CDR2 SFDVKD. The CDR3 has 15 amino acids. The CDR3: CATSDASRDHETQYF. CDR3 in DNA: TGTGCCACCAGTGATGCGTCCAGGGACCACGAGACCCAGTACTTC.